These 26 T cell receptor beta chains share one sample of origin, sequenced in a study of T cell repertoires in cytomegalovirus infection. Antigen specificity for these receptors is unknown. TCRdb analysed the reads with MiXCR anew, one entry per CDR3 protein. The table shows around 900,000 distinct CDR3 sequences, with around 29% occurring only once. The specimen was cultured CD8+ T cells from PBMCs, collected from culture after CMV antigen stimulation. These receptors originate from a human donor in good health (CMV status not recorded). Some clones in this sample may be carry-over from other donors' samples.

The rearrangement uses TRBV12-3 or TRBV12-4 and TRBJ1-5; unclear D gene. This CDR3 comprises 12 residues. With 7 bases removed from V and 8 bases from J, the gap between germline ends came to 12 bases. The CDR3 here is CASTGNFEPQHF. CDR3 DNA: TGTGCCAGCACCGGAAACTTTGAGCCCCAGCATTTT.

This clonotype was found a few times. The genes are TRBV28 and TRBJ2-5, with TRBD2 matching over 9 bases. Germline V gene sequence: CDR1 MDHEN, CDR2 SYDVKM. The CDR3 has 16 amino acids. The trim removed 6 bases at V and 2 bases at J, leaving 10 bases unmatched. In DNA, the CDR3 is TGTGCCAGCAGCCCGGGACTAGCCGTAATACAAGAGACCCAGTACTTC. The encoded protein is CASSPGLAVIQETQYF.

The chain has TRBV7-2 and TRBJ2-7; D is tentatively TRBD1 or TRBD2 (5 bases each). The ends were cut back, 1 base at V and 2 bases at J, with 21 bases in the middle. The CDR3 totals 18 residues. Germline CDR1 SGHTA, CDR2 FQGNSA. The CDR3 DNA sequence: TGTGCCAGCAGCTTAGGAGGACTGACAGTCCCCTTGGCCTACGAGCAGTACTTC. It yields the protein CASSLGGLTVPLAYEQYF.

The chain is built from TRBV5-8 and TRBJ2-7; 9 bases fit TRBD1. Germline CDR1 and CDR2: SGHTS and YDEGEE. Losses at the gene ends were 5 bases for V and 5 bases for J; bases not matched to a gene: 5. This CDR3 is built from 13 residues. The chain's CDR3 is CASSLQGANEQYF. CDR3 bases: TGTGCCAGCAGTTTACAGGGGGCGAACGAGCAGTACTTC.

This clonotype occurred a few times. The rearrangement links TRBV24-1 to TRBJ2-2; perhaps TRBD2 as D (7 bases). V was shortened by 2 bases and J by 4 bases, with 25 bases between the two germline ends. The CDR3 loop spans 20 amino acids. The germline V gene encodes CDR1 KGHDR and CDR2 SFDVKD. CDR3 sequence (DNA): TGTGCCACCAGTGATTCCCCCTGGTCGCGGGGGCCACTATCCACCGGGGAGCTGTTTTTT. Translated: CATSDSPWSRGPLSTGELFF.

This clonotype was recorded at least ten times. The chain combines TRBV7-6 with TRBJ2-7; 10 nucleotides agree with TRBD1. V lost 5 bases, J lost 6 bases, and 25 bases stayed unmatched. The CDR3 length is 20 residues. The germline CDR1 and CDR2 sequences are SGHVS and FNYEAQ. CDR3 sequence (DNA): TGTGCCAGCAGCCCCCTGCGGCCGGGACAGGGGCTGAGTCTCACCCCCGAGCAGTACGTC. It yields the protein CASSPLRPGQGLSLTPEQYV.

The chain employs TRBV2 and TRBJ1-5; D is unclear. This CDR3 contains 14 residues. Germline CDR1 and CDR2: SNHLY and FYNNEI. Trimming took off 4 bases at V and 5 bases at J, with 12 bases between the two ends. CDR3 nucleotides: TGTGCCAGCAGTGGGACCGGGATTGATCAGCCCCAGCATTTT. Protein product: CASSGTGIDQPQHF.

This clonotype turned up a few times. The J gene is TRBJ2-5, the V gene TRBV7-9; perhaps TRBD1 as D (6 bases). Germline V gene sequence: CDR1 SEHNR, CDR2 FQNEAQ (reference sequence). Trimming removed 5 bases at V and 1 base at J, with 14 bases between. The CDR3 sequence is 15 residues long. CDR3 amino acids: CASSPLGQLQETQYF. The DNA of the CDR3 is TGTGCCAGCAGCCCCCTAGGACAGCTCCAAGAGACCCAGTACTTC. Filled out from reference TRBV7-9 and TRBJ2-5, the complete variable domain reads DTGVSQNPRHKITKRGQNVTFRCDPISEHNRLYWYRQTLGQGPEFLTYFQNEAQLEKSRLLSDRFSAERPKGSFSTLEIQRTEQGDSAMYLCASSPLGQLQETQYFGPGTRLLVL.

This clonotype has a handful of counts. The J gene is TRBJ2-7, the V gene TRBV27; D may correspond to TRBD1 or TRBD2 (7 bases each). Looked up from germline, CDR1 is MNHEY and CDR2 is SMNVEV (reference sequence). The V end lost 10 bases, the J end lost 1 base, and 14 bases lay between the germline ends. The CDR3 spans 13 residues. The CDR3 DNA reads TGTGCCACCTCCAGGGGGGGGTCCTACGAGCAGTACTTC. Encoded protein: CATSRGGSYEQYF.

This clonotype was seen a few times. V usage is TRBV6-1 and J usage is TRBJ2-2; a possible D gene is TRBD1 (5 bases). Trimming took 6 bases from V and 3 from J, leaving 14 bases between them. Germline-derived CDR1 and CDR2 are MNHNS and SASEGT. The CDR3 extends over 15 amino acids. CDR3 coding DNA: TGTGCCAGCAGCCGGGCCCAGGGTTACACCGGGGAGCTGTTTTTT. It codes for CASSRAQGYTGELFF.

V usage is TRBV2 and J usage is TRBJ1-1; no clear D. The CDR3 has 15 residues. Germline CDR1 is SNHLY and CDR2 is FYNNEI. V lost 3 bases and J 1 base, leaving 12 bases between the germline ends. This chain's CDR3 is CASSDWLQPNTEAFF. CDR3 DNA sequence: TGTGCCAGCAGTGACTGGTTACAGCCGAACACTGAAGCTTTCTTT.

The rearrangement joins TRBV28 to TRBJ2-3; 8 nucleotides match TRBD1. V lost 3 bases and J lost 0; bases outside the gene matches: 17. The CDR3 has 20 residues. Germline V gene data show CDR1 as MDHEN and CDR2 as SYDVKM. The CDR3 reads CASSFPLSTGVFTSTDTQYF. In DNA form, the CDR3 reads TGTGCCAGCAGTTTTCCACTGTCGACAGGGGTCTTTACTAGCACAGATACGCAGTATTTT.

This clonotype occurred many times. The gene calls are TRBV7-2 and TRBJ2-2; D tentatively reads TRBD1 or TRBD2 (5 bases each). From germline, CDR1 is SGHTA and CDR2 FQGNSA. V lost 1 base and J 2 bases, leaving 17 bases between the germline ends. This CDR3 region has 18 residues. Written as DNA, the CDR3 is TGTGCCAGCAGCTTAGGGACTTGGTACAGGCCCAACACCGGGGAGCTGTTTTTT. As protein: CASSLGTWYRPNTGELFF.

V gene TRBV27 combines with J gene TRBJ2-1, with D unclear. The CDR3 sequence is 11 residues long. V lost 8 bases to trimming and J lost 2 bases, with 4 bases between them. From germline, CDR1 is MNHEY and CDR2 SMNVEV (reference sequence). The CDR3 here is CASGPYNEQFF. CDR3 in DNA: TGTGCCAGCGGTCCCTACAATGAGCAGTTCTTC.

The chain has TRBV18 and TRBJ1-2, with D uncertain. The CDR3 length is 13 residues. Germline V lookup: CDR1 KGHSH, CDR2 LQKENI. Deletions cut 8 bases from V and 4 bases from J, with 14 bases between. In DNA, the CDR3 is TGTGCCAGCACCAACGGAAGGGCCTATGGCTACACCTTC. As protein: CASTNGRAYGYTF.

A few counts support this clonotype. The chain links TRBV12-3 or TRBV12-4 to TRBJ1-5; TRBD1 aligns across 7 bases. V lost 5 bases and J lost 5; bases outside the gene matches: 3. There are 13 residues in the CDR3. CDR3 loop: CASSGTDDQPQHF. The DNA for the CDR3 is TGTGCCAGCAGTGGGACAGACGATCAGCCCCAGCATTTT.

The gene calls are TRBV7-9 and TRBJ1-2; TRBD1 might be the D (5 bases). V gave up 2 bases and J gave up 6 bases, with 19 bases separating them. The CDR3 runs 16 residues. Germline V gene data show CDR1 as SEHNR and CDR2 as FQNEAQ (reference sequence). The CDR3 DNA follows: TGTGCCAGCAGCTTACCCAGGGACGGAATAAGAAATGGCTACACCTTC. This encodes CASSLPRDGIRNGYTF.

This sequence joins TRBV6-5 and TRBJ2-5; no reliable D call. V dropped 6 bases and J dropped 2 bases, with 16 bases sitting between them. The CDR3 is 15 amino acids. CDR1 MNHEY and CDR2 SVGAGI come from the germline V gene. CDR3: CASSSTLGRQETQYF. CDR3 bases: TGTGCCAGCAGCTCGACACTGGGCCGGCAAGAGACCCAGTACTTC.

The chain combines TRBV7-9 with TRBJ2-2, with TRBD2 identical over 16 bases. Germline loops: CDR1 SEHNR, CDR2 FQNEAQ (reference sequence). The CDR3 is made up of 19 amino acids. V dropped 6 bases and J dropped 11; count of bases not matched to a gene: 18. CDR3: CASSPPTGTSGGAKEELFF. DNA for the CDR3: TGTGCCAGCAGTCCTCCAACAGGGACTAGCGGGGGGGCGAAAGAAGAGCTGTTTTTT.

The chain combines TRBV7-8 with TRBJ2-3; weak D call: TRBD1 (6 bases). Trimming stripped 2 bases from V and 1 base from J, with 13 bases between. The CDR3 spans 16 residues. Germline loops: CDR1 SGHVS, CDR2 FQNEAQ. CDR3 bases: TGTGCCAGCAGCTTAAGGACAGCAGGAGGCACAGATACGCAGTATTTT. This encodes CASSLRTAGGTDTQYF. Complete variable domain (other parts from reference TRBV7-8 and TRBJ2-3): GAGVSQSPRYKVAKRGQDVALRCDPISGHVSLFWYQQALGQGPEFLTYFQNEAQLDKSGLPSDRFFAERPEGSVSTLKIQRTQQEDSAVYLCASSLRTAGGTDTQYFGPGTRLTVL.

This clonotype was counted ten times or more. The CDR3 region is CASSSQIIESLDAQYF. The CDR3 nucleotides are TGTGCCAGCAGCTCGCAGATTATAGAGAGTTTAGACGCGCAGTACTTC. J is TRBJ2-7 and V is TRBV7-6, with D uncertain. CDR1 and CDR2 (germline): SGHVS, FNYEAQ. The CDR3 has 16 residues. Trimming left V 4 bases short and J 9 bases short, with 25 bases between.

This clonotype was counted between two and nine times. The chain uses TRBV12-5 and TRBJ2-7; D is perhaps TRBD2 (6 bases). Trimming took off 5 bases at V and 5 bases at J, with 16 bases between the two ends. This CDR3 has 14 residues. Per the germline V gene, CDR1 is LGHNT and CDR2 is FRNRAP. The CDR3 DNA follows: TGTGCTAGTGGTACGGACTACTTAGCGGACGAGCAGTACTTC. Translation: CASGTDYLADEQYF.

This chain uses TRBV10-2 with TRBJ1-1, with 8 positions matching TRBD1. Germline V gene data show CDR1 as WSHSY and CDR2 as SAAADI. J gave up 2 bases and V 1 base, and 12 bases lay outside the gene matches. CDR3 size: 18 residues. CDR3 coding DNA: TGCGCCAGCAGTGAGTTCATGGGGGCAGGGGGCCGAAACACTGAAGCTTTCTTT. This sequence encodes CASSEFMGAGGRNTEAFF.

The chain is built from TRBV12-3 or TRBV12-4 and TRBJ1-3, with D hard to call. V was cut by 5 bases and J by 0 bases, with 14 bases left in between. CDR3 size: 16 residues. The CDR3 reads CASSPTVLPSGNTIYF. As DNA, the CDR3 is TGTGCCAGCAGTCCAACAGTGTTACCCTCTGGAAACACCATATATTTT.

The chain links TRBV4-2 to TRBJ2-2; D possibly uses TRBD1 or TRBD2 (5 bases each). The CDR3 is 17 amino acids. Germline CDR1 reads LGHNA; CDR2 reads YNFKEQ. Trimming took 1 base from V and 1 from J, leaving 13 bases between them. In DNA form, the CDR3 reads TGTGCCAGCAGCCAAGTGACCGGGGCGGGGAACACCGGGGAGCTGTTTTTT. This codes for CASSQVTGAGNTGELFF.

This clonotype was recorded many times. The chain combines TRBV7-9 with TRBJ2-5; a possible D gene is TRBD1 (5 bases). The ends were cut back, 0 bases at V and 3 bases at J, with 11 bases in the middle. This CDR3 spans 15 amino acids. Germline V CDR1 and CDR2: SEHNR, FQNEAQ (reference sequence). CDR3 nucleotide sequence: TGTGCCAGCAGCTTAGCGCAGGGAACCAAAGAGACCCAGTACTTC. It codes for CASSLAQGTKETQYF.